This T cell receptor (beta chain) was captured by sequencing in a study of response to subunit inactivated influenza vaccine. Study observations and caveats: Each seasonal influenza vaccination recruits few new T cells, the authors suggested.

A note on this clonotype: The target antigen is unknown.

TCRdb analysed the RT-PCR reads with MiXCR anew, one entry per CDR3 protein. The sample shows approximately 530,000 distinct CDR3 sequences, over 10% of them seen only once. This CDR3 has 14 residues. Germline loops: CDR1 SQVTM, CDR2 ANQGSEA. V dropped 6 bases and J dropped 0; count of bases not matched to a gene: 6. The sample consisted of PBMCs from blood, taken 45 days after vaccination. The chain employs TRBV29-1 and TRBJ1-1, with TRBD1 identical over 8 bases. The source of this sequence is a man aged 45-60 years who received an inactivated influenza vaccine. CDR3 in DNA: TGCAGCGTACCGACAGGGGTAATGAACACTGAAGCTTTCTTT. Translation gives CSVPTGVMNTEAFF.